A selection of T cell receptor beta chains follows, all from one sample in a study of T cell responses to AZD1222 COVID-19 vaccine. Profiling relied on immunoSEQ multiplex PCR, and the TCRdb table lists in-frame clones only, not all of them. The sample includes fewer than 150,000 clones, around 87% of them seen just once. This sample comprised peripheral blood, obtained on day 0 of AZD1222 vaccination. Receptor source: an adult in good health. Both conserved end residues are part of each CDR3. Fields, in order: D gene, V gene, J gene, CDR3 DNA, CDR3 protein. D genes are given only for firm matches.

.	TRBV28	TRBJ1-4	TGTGCCAGCCAACTTGGACAGTCAAATGAAAAACTGTTTTTT	CASQLGQSNEKLFF
.	TRBV19	TRBJ1-1	TGTGCCAGTAGTACCCAGGGACATCGAGACACTGAAGCTTTCTTT	CASSTQGHRDTEAFF
TRBD1	TRBV27	TRBJ1-2	TGTGCCAGCAGTAGACAGGGCTATGGCTACACCTTC	CASSRQGYGYTF
.	TRBV5-6	TRBJ1-2	TGTGCCAGCAAAACGGACGGTTACTATGGCTACACCTTC	CASKTDGYYGYTF
TRBD1	TRBV7-3	TRBJ2-7	TGTGCCAGCAGCCCCGGGACAGGGGGGGAGCAGTACTTC	CASSPGTGGEQYF
.	TRBV30	TRBJ1-6	TGTGCCTGGAGTCTACTATCTCAGTCAGGTGGTTCACCCCTCCACTTT	CAWSLLSQSGGSPLHF
.	TRBV28	TRBJ2-2	TGTGCCACCACCCCCGGGAGCGGAGGTACCGGGGAGCTGTTTTTT	CATTPGSGGTGELFF
.	TRBV5-8	TRBJ1-4	TGTGCCAGCAGCTCCCGGGGAGCAACTAATGAAAAACTGTTTTTT	CASSSRGATNEKLFF
.	TRBV5-1	TRBJ2-7	TGCGCCAGCAGCTTGGCCCACACGGGCTACGAGCAGTACTTC	CASSLAHTGYEQYF
.	TRBV3-1/TRBV3-2	TRBJ1-1	TGTGCCAGCAGCCAAATGGGGGTCACTGAAGCTTTCTTT	CASSQMGVTEAFF
TRBD1	TRBV12-3/TRBV12-4	TRBJ1-1	TGTGCCAGCAGAGGACAGGGGAACACTGAAGCTTTCTTT	CASRGQGNTEAFF